A selection of T cell receptor beta chains follows, all from one sample in a study of T cells in Graves' hyperthyroidism and ophthalmopathy. TCRdb analysed the multiplex PCR reads with MiXCR anew, one entry per CDR3 protein. The table includes a few hundred thousand distinct CDR3 sequences, approximately 14% detected once. The sequencing input was blood. The source is a woman younger than 35 with Graves' hyperthyroidism. The CDR3 runs from the conserved cysteine through the conserved F or W. A D gene is named only where the DNA matches it firmly. The size field is filled for only some rows; it gives once, few, many or a size class.

J,D,V,size,DNA,CDR3
TRBJ2-7,TRBD2,TRBV10-3,few,TGTGCCATCAGCCCGGGACTAGTTGGCGAGCAGTACTTC,CAISPGLVGEQYF
TRBJ1-3,NA,TRBV25-1,few,TGTGCCAGCAGTTGGGCAGGCGTGGACACCATATATTTT,CASSWAGVDTIYF
TRBJ2-5,NA,TRBV4-2,many,TGTGCCAGCAGCCAAGTTCGGGGGTTGGAGACCCAGTACTTC,CASSQVRGLETQYF
TRBJ2-2,NA,TRBV7-6,NA,TGTGCCAGCAGCTTACGGACTGCCGGGGAGCTGTTTTTT,CASSLRTAGELFF
TRBJ2-1,TRBD1,TRBV7-9,NA,TGTGCCAGCAGCAGGACAGGATACAATGAGCAGTTCTTC,CASSRTGYNEQFF
TRBJ1-5,TRBD1,TRBV19,NA,TGTGCCAGTACGGATCCGGGACAGGGGCCTAATCAGCCCCAGCATTTT,CASTDPGQGPNQPQHF
TRBJ2-7,NA,TRBV4-1,few,TGCGCCAGCAGCCAAGCATCAAGGGGCGTTTACGAGCAGTACTTC,CASSQASRGVYEQYF
TRBJ2-7,NA,TRBV7-8,many,TGTGCCAGCAGCTTAGTGGGCATCTACGAGCAGTACTTC,CASSLVGIYEQYF
TRBJ2-7,NA,TRBV9,many,TGTGCCAGCAGTGAGGGCAGCCGCTCCTACGAGCAGTACTTC,CASSEGSRSYEQYF
TRBJ2-3,NA,TRBV5-1,many,TGCGCCAGCAGCTTGGGGCAGGGGTCCAGCACAGATACGCAGTATTTT,CASSLGQGSSTDTQYF
TRBJ2-7,NA,TRBV5-1,many,TGCGCCAGCAGCTTCCCAGGGACCTACGAGCAGTACTTC,CASSFPGTYEQYF
TRBJ1-1,NA,TRBV29-1,many,TGCAGCGTTGGCAGAAGCGCGGCCGCTAACACTGAAGCTTTCTTT,CSVGRSAAANTEAFF
TRBJ2-3,NA,TRBV7-9,many,TGTGCCAGCATCCCCGGGCAGGCCCTGAGCACAGATACGCAGTATTTT,CASIPGQALSTDTQYF
TRBJ1-5,NA,TRBV30,NA,TGTGCCTGGACCCCCTTGGGGGGGGGCCATCAGCCCCAGCATTTT,CAWTPLGGGHQPQHF
TRBJ1-3,NA,TRBV15,NA,TGTGCCACCAGCAGAGACGGAAACACCATATATTTT,CATSRDGNTIYF
TRBJ1-2,NA,TRBV6-1,NA,TGTGCCAGCTGGGGCACTTCGGACTATGGCTACACCTTC,CASWGTSDYGYTF